A single sample gave rise to the 17 T cell receptor beta chains below, sequenced in a study of T-cell memory formation after mild COVID-19 listed by TCRdb under 2021. The library was built by means of 5' RACE. The reads were generated on an Illumina NovaSeq 6000. TCRdb redid the processing of the public reads, applying fastp at Q25 and MiXCR, and retained in-frame beta chains. Each CDR3 protein appears once, grouped with its most common genes and DNA. This sample holds some 310,000 distinct CDR3 sequences; around a fifth were observed only once. Around 20% of the sample is taken by the ten largest. Sample: PBMCs or a T cell subset sorted from them (not recorded which). These receptors all come from a man aged 18 to 35 who had mild COVID-19 (a few samples of this study predate the infection). The sample titles of this study are shuffled in the database, so cell type and time point are left out; the donor was told from shared clones.

This clonotype was counted between two and nine times. V usage is TRBV6-5 and J usage is TRBJ2-5; 7 bases are a match to TRBD2. Looked up from germline, CDR1 is MNHEY and CDR2 is SVGAGI. V was clipped by 6 bases and J by 1 base; unmatched bases: 2. The CDR3 loop spans 13 amino acids. CDR3 nucleotide sequence: TGTGCCAGCAGACGGGGGGTCCAAGAGACCCAGTACTTC. It is translated as CASRRGVQETQYF.

This chain connects TRBV19 to TRBJ1-6; 7 nucleotides align to TRBD1. Trimming took 5 bases from V and 8 from J; bases not matched to a gene: 6. CDR3 length: 14 residues. Germline CDR1 and CDR2: LNHDA and SQIVND (reference sequence). The CDR3 DNA reads TGTGCCAGTAGTGGCGGGGACAGCGATTCACCCCTCCACTTT. It specifies CASSGGDSDSPLHF.

This clonotype turned up a few times. This sequence joins TRBV5-1 and TRBJ2-5, with 9 bases matching TRBD1. V trimming: 3 bases; J trimming: 2 bases; junction bases outside the gene matches: 2. The germline gives CDR1 SGHRS, CDR2 YFSETQ. This CDR3 contains 14 residues. The CDR3 DNA reads as TGCGCCAGCAGCTGGGGGACAGGGCAAGAGACCCAGTACTTC. As protein: CASSWGTGQETQYF.

The chain uses TRBV5-4 and TRBJ2-1; D is ambiguous. The CDR3 sequence is 14 residues long. Between the trimmed V and J ends, which lost 2 bases and 6 bases, there was a span of 12 bases. Germline V gene sequence: CDR1 SGHNT, CDR2 YYREEE (reference sequence). The chain's CDR3 is CASSFCPGINEQFF. The CDR3 DNA follows: TGTGCCAGCAGCTTCTGTCCGGGCATCAATGAGCAGTTCTTC.

The chain is built from TRBV20-1 and TRBJ2-5; 7 bases map to TRBD1. The CDR3 loop spans 14 amino acids. After removal of 3 bases from V and 3 bases from J, the junction contained 7 bases not matched to a gene. Per the germline V gene, CDR1 is DFQATT and CDR2 is SNEGSKA (reference sequence). CDR3 DNA sequence: TGCAGTGCTAGGGACCCGACAGGGAAAGAGACCCAGTACTTC. It encodes CSARDPTGKETQYF.

The CDR3 nucleotides are TGTGCTAGTGGTTTGGGGGACTTCCACAATGAGCAGTTCTTC. Translation: CASGLGDFHNEQFF. The rearrangement links TRBV12-5 to TRBJ2-1, with a possible D match to TRBD2 (6 bases). Germline CDR1 is LGHNT and CDR2 is FRNRAP. Trimming left V 1 base short and J 5 bases short, with 9 bases between. The CDR3 covers 14 residues. The whole variable domain, remainder taken from reference TRBV12-5 and TRBJ2-1, is DARVTQTPRHKVTEMGQEVTMRCQPILGHNTVFWYRQTMMQGLELLAYFRNRAPLDDSGMPKDRFSAEMPDATLATLKIQPSEPRDSAVYFCASGLGDFHNEQFFGPGTRLTVL.

The chain recombines TRBV12-3 or TRBV12-4 with TRBJ1-6; perhaps TRBD1 as D (6 bases). V was shortened by 3 bases and J by 9 bases, with 15 bases between the two germline ends. The CDR3 spans 15 residues. This CDR3 is CASSLRGGGGSPLHF. In nucleotides, the CDR3 is TGTGCCAGCAGTTTGCGGGGAGGGGGTGGTTCACCCCTCCACTTT.

The chain links TRBV12-3 or TRBV12-4 to TRBJ1-1; D remains unclear. V was trimmed by 2 bases and J by 8 bases, leaving 9 bases between them. The CDR3 contains 12 residues. The CDR3 loop reads CASSLSGLEAFF. The CDR3 nucleotides are TGTGCCAGCAGTTTATCGGGTCTCGAAGCTTTCTTT.

In this sample, this clonotype turned up a few times. This sequence joins TRBV20-1 and TRBJ2-3, with D possibly matching TRBD2 (5 bases). This CDR3 spans 17 amino acids. Germline V gives CDR1 DFQATT, CDR2 SNEGSKA (reference sequence). V lost 3 bases, J lost 2 bases, and 21 bases lay in between. The CDR3 sequence is CSASLLGRAINTDTQYF. Written as DNA, the CDR3 is TGCAGTGCTAGCCTCCTTGGGCGGGCCATAAACACAGATACGCAGTATTTT.

This clonotype has only one observation. The rearrangement uses TRBV7-9 and TRBJ2-7, with 7 bases matching TRBD1. Germline CDR1 reads SEHNR; CDR2 reads FQNEAQ (reference sequence). CDR3 length: 14 amino acids. The V gene end was trimmed by 5 bases and the J gene end by 2 bases; junction bases not matched to a gene: 6. The CDR3 region is CASSADRAPYEQYF. The CDR3 DNA reads TGTGCCAGCAGCGCAGACAGGGCCCCCTACGAGCAGTACTTC.

This clonotype showed up many times. The chain carries TRBV6-5 and TRBJ1-6, with 8 bases aligning to TRBD1. With 11 bases clipped from V and 5 bases from J, the junction kept 5 bases outside the gene matches. The CDR3 consists of 13 residues. Germline V lookup: CDR1 MNHEY, CDR2 SVGAGI. This CDR3 reads CAVTDRDNSPLHF. The CDR3 DNA is TGTGCCGTAACGGACAGGGATAATTCACCCCTCCACTTT.

The table lists this clonotype with a few counts. This chain uses TRBV12-3 or TRBV12-4 with TRBJ1-1, with a tentative D call TRBD1 (6 bases). V was clipped by 5 bases and J by 3 bases, with 13 bases between them. This CDR3 is built from 14 residues. CDR3 sequence: CASSAQGVDTEAFF. CDR3 nucleotide sequence: TGTGCCAGCAGTGCACAGGGAGTCGACACTGAAGCTTTCTTT.

The chain uses TRBV20-1 and TRBJ2-5, with TRBD2 matching over 7 bases. The CDR3 totals 16 residues. Germline loops: CDR1 DFQATT, CDR2 SNEGSKA (reference sequence). V gave up 4 bases and J gave up 5 bases; unmatched junction bases: 16. As DNA, the CDR3 is TGCAGTGCTAAGTGTCGACTCCGGGAGGTCTGGGAGACCCAGTACTTC. It yields the protein CSAKCRLREVWETQYF.

The gene calls are TRBV18 and TRBJ1-1, with D hard to call. Germline V gene data show CDR1 as KGHSH and CDR2 as LQKENI. The CDR3 has 13 amino acids. Trimming cost V 4 bases and J 5 bases, with 11 bases left between them. The CDR3 reads CASSQGKETEAFF. The CDR3 DNA sequence: TGTGCCAGCTCACAGGGTAAGGAAACTGAAGCTTTCTTT.

In its sample, this clonotype was seen many times. The chain uses TRBV7-2 and TRBJ1-2; TRBD1 matches at 10 bases. The germline CDR1 and CDR2 sequences are SGHTA and FQGNSA. This CDR3 contains 17 residues. V trimming: 7 bases; J trimming: 3 bases; junction bases outside the gene matches: 14. The CDR3 reads CASNSPRDRGRYYGYTF. As DNA, the CDR3 is TGTGCCAGCAACTCCCCCCGGGACAGGGGAAGGTACTATGGCTACACCTTC.

This clonotype was observed a few times. V and J are TRBV7-9 and TRBJ2-3; TRBD1 is a possible D gene (6 bases). V was pared by 7 bases and J by 2 bases, with 16 bases between. CDR3 length equals 15 residues. From germline, CDR1 is SEHNR and CDR2 FQNEAQ (reference sequence). The CDR3 nucleotides read TGTGCCAGCAACGATAGACAGGCCGTCACAGATACGCAGTATTTT. Translated: CASNDRQAVTDTQYF.

A few counts support this clonotype. The chain recombines TRBV7-2 with TRBJ1-2; D is ambiguous. The germline gives CDR1 SGHTA, CDR2 FQGNSA. The CDR3 runs to 12 residues. The V end was cut by 3 bases, the J end by 4 bases, with 6 bases between. The CDR3 reads CASSFVFYGYTF. CDR3 in DNA: TGTGCCAGCAGCTTTGTGTTCTATGGCTACACCTTC.